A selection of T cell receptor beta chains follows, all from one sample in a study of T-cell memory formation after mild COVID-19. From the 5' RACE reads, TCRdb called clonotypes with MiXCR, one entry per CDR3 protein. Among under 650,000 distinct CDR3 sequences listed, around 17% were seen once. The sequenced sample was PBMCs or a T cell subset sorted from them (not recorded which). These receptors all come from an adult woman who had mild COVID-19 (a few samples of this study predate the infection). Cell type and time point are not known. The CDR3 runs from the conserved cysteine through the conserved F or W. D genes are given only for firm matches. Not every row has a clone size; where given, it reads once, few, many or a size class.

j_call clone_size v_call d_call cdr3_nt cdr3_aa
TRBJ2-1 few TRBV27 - TGTGCCAGCAGTCAGAGCAGGGGAGAAGGACAGTTCTTC CASSQSRGEGQFF
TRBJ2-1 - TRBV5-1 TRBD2 TGCGCCAGCAGCTTTGGGACTAGCTATGAGCAGTTCTTC CASSFGTSYEQFF
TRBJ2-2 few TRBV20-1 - TGCAGTGCTAGTTATGGGAGGCCAACCGGGGAGCTGTTTTTT CSASYGRPTGELFF
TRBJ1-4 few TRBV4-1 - TGCGCCAGCAGCCAAGATGTGGCAGGCAGAATAGAACTGTTTTTT CASSQDVAGRIELFF
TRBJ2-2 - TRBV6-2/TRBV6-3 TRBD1 TGTGCCAGCCGTAAAGGAGAGGGGGCCGGCGGGGAGCTGTTTTTT CASRKGEGAGGELFF
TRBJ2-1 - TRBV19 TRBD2 TGTGCCACTCGAACTAGCGGGAGGGAGTACAATGAGCAGTTCTTC CATRTSGREYNEQFF
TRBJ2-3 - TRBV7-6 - TGTGCCAGCAGCTTAGAATTCGGGACAGATACGCAGTATTTT CASSLEFGTDTQYF
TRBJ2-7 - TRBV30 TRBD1 TGTGCCTGGAGTGTACGTCACAGGGGGGACGAGCAGTACTTC CAWSVRHRGDEQYF
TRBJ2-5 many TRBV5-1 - TGCGCCAGCAGCTTGGGACAGCCCCAAGAGACCCAGTACTTC CASSLGQPQETQYF
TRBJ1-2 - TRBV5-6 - TGTGCCAGCAGCTTAGTACTGACGACTAACTATGGCTACACCTTC CASSLVLTTNYGYTF
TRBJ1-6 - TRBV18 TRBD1 TGTGCCAGCTCACCGACAGGGTCCAATTCACCCCTCCACTTT CASSPTGSNSPLHF